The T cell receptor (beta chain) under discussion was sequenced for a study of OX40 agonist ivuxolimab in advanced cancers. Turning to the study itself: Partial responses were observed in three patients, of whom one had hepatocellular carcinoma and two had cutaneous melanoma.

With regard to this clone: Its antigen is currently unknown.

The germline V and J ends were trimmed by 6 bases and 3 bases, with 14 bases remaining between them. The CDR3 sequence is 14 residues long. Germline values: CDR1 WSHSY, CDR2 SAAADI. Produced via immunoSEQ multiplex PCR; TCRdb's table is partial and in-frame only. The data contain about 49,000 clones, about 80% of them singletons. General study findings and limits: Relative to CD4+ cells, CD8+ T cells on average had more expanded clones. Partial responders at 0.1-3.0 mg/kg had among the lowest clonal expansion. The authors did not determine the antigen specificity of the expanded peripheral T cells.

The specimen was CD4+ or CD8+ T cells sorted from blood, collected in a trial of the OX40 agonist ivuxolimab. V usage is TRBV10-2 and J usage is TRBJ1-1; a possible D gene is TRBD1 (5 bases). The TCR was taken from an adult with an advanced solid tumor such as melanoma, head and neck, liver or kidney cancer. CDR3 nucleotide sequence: TGCGCCAGCAGGCAAGGAGGGGATTACACTGAAGCTTTCTTT. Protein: CASRQGGDYTEAFF.